These T cell receptor beta chains were read from a single sample in a study of blood T cell repertoires in COVID-19. Libraries were prepared by immunoSEQ multiplex PCR; TCRdb keeps only in-frame clonotypes and omits some of them. The profile covers over 300,000 clones, with approximately 85% appearing a single time and around 7.2% taken by the ten largest. The sequenced material came from peripheral blood. The receptors derive from a human donor in a cohort sampled during active COVID-19. Both conserved end residues are part of each CDR3. D genes are given only for firm matches. A clone size is listed for some rows: how often the clone was seen (once, few, many), or a class if it is expanded.

d_gene: TRBD1; abundance: few; v_gene: TRBV7-3; j_gene: TRBJ2-1; CDR3nt: TGTGCCAGCAGCTCGCGGACAGGGGGCTCCTACAATGAGCAGTTCTTC; CDR3aa: CASSSRTGGSYNEQFF
d_gene: TRBD1; abundance: NA; v_gene: TRBV2; j_gene: TRBJ2-3; CDR3nt: TGTGCCAGCAGTGAAGAGTTCACCGGGACAGGGGTATCGCAGTATTTT; CDR3aa: CASSEEFTGTGVSQYF
d_gene: TRBD1; abundance: NA; v_gene: TRBV7-9; j_gene: TRBJ1-2; CDR3nt: TGTGCCAGCACCGGGACAGGGCTCTATGGCTACACCTTC; CDR3aa: CASTGTGLYGYTF
d_gene: TRBD1; abundance: NA; v_gene: TRBV7-9; j_gene: TRBJ1-5; CDR3nt: TGTGCCAGCAGCTTAGGCCAGGGGGCGAATCAGCCCCAGCATTTT; CDR3aa: CASSLGQGANQPQHF
d_gene: TRBD2; abundance: NA; v_gene: TRBV3-1/TRBV3-2; j_gene: TRBJ2-2; CDR3nt: TGTGCCAGCAGCCCATCTAGCGGGGGGGCCAGGGGAACCGGGGAGCTGTTTTTT; CDR3aa: CASSPSSGGARGTGELFF
d_gene: NA; abundance: NA; v_gene: TRBV12-3/TRBV12-4; j_gene: TRBJ2-7; CDR3nt: TGTGCCAGCGGTAGGGGTTACGAGCAGTACTTC; CDR3aa: CASGRGYEQYF
d_gene: TRBD1; abundance: NA; v_gene: TRBV19; j_gene: TRBJ1-6; CDR3nt: TGTGCCAGTAGACGAGGGGGCCCTTCCTCCTATAATTCACCCCTCCACTTT; CDR3aa: CASRRGGPSSYNSPLHF
d_gene: NA; abundance: NA; v_gene: TRBV5-1; j_gene: TRBJ1-1; CDR3nt: TGCGCCAGCAGCTTGGGGCAGGGCGTGAACACTGAAGCTTTCTTT; CDR3aa: CASSLGQGVNTEAFF
d_gene: TRBD2; abundance: NA; v_gene: TRBV9; j_gene: TRBJ2-5; CDR3nt: TGTGCCAGCAGCGTAGTAAGCGGGGGGGCCTTGGAGACCCAGTACTTC; CDR3aa: CASSVVSGGALETQYF
d_gene: NA; abundance: NA; v_gene: TRBV30; j_gene: TRBJ1-2; CDR3nt: TGTGCCTGGAGTACCTCCACAGGGCGAGCTAACTATGGCTACACCTTC; CDR3aa: CAWSTSTGRANYGYTF
d_gene: NA; abundance: NA; v_gene: TRBV3-1/TRBV3-2; j_gene: TRBJ2-3; CDR3nt: TGTGCCAGCAGCCAAGTCTACTCATACACAGATACGCAGTATTTT; CDR3aa: CASSQVYSYTDTQYF
d_gene: NA; abundance: NA; v_gene: TRBV7-9; j_gene: TRBJ1-3; CDR3nt: TGTGCCAGCAGCTCGAGATCCTTCGGGGACACCATATATTTT; CDR3aa: CASSSRSFGDTIYF
d_gene: NA; abundance: NA; v_gene: TRBV12-3/TRBV12-4; j_gene: TRBJ1-2; CDR3nt: TGTGCCAGCAGTTCTTTTTATGGCTACACCTTC; CDR3aa: CASSSFYGYTF
d_gene: NA; abundance: NA; v_gene: TRBV3-1/TRBV3-2; j_gene: TRBJ1-1; CDR3nt: TGTGCCAGCAGCCAAGGGTGGGCAGCTCGTGAAGCTTTCTTT; CDR3aa: CASSQGWAAREAFF
d_gene: NA; abundance: NA; v_gene: TRBV19; j_gene: TRBJ1-6; CDR3nt: TGTGCCAGTGCGGGGGCGTGGAATTCACCCCTCCACTTT; CDR3aa: CASAGAWNSPLHF
d_gene: NA; abundance: NA; v_gene: TRBV4-1; j_gene: TRBJ2-5; CDR3nt: TGCGCCAGCCAAGGGGGACAAGAGACCCAGTACTTC; CDR3aa: CASQGGQETQYF
d_gene: NA; abundance: NA; v_gene: TRBV27; j_gene: TRBJ2-7; CDR3nt: TGTGCCAGCAGTTTCCGGCAGCGCTACGAGCAGTACTTC; CDR3aa: CASSFRQRYEQYF
d_gene: NA; abundance: few; v_gene: TRBV11-2; j_gene: TRBJ1-1; CDR3nt: TGTGCCAGCAGCTTTCAGATGGAGGTGGATGCTTTCTTT; CDR3aa: CASSFQMEVDAFF
d_gene: NA; abundance: few; v_gene: TRBV24-1; j_gene: TRBJ1-2; CDR3nt: TGTGCCACTCAGGGAACAGCTAACTATGGCTACACCTTC; CDR3aa: CATQGTANYGYTF
d_gene: TRBD1; abundance: NA; v_gene: TRBV29-1; j_gene: TRBJ2-7; CDR3nt: TGCAGCGTACGGGACAGGGGTTCCGAGCAGTACTTC; CDR3aa: CSVRDRGSEQYF
d_gene: TRBD1; abundance: NA; v_gene: TRBV6-4; j_gene: TRBJ1-2; CDR3nt: TGTGCCAGCAGTCCTACCTGGACAGGGCCCTATGGCTACACCTTC; CDR3aa: CASSPTWTGPYGYTF
d_gene: NA; abundance: few; v_gene: TRBV3-1/TRBV3-2; j_gene: TRBJ2-3; CDR3nt: TGTGCCAGCAGCCAAGTTGCGACAGATACGCAGTATTTT; CDR3aa: CASSQVATDTQYF
d_gene: NA; abundance: NA; v_gene: TRBV15; j_gene: TRBJ1-6; CDR3nt: TGTGCCACCAGCAGAAGGACAGTCGCCTCACCCCTCCACTTT; CDR3aa: CATSRRTVASPLHF
d_gene: NA; abundance: few; v_gene: TRBV19; j_gene: TRBJ1-6; CDR3nt: TGTGCCAGTAGTAGTGCGGGACGGAGCAATTCACCCCTCCACTTT; CDR3aa: CASSSAGRSNSPLHF
d_gene: NA; abundance: NA; v_gene: TRBV3-1/TRBV3-2; j_gene: TRBJ2-2; CDR3nt: TGTGCCAGCAGCCGCAGAGGTCCGCGTAGGAACACCGGGGAGCTGTTTTTT; CDR3aa: CASSRRGPRRNTGELFF
d_gene: NA; abundance: NA; v_gene: TRBV5-1; j_gene: TRBJ2-2; CDR3nt: TGCGCCAGCAGCTTGGTAGGAGTTAACACCGGGGAGCTGTTTTTT; CDR3aa: CASSLVGVNTGELFF
d_gene: NA; abundance: NA; v_gene: TRBV11-3; j_gene: TRBJ2-5; CDR3nt: TGTGCCAGCAGCTTACAGGGGAAAGAGACCCAGTACTTC; CDR3aa: CASSLQGKETQYF
d_gene: NA; abundance: NA; v_gene: TRBV29-1; j_gene: TRBJ2-7; CDR3nt: TGCAGCGCTGAACGAGACAGCCAGCAGTACTTC; CDR3aa: CSAERDSQQYF
d_gene: NA; abundance: NA; v_gene: TRBV30; j_gene: TRBJ2-1; CDR3nt: TGTGCCTGGAGTGTTTCTATCGAGGAGGTTTTCTTC; CDR3aa: CAWSVSIEEVFF
d_gene: TRBD2; abundance: NA; v_gene: TRBV2; j_gene: TRBJ2-7; CDR3nt: TGTGCCAGCCGGGGGGTTAGTTTCGAGCAGTACTTC; CDR3aa: CASRGVSFEQYF
d_gene: NA; abundance: NA; v_gene: TRBV7-3; j_gene: TRBJ2-3; CDR3nt: TGTGCCAGCAGCTTAGTGCTGAGGGATACGCAGTATTTT; CDR3aa: CASSLVLRDTQYF
d_gene: NA; abundance: NA; v_gene: TRBV20-1; j_gene: TRBJ2-7; CDR3nt: TGCAGTGCTACCCTCCTTTACGAGCAGTACTTC; CDR3aa: CSATLLYEQYF
d_gene: NA; abundance: NA; v_gene: TRBV24-1; j_gene: TRBJ2-7; CDR3nt: TGTGCCACCGGAGGCAGGGGCCCGCTACCCGGGGACGAGCAGTACTTC; CDR3aa: CATGGRGPLPGDEQYF
d_gene: TRBD2; abundance: once; v_gene: TRBV5-1; j_gene: TRBJ2-7; CDR3nt: TGCGCCAGCAGCTCCACCCGGGCAACGGGAGGGATATTTTACGAGCAGTACTTC; CDR3aa: CASSSTRATGGIFYEQYF
d_gene: NA; abundance: NA; v_gene: TRBV25-1; j_gene: TRBJ1-5; CDR3nt: TGTGCCAGCAGCGGGAGCAATCAGCCCCAGCATTTT; CDR3aa: CASSGSNQPQHF
d_gene: TRBD2; abundance: NA; v_gene: TRBV3-1/TRBV3-2; j_gene: TRBJ2-1; CDR3nt: TGTGCCAGCAGCCTGATGACTAGCGGGGGTGATGAGCAGTTCTTC; CDR3aa: CASSLMTSGGDEQFF
d_gene: TRBD2; abundance: NA; v_gene: TRBV19; j_gene: TRBJ2-1; CDR3nt: TGTGCCAGTAGTATATATCAACGGACTAGTCGTTTTGCTTTGGAGCAGTTCTTC; CDR3aa: CASSIYQRTSRFALEQFF
d_gene: NA; abundance: NA; v_gene: TRBV6-5; j_gene: TRBJ1-2; CDR3nt: TGTGCCAGCAGTAGAGCTAACTATGGCTACACCTTC; CDR3aa: CASSRANYGYTF
d_gene: TRBD2; abundance: few; v_gene: TRBV18; j_gene: TRBJ2-7; CDR3nt: TGTGCCAGCTCACTTCAAGCGGGAAACGAGCAGTACTTC; CDR3aa: CASSLQAGNEQYF
d_gene: NA; abundance: NA; v_gene: TRBV4-2; j_gene: TRBJ1-4; CDR3nt: TGTGCCAGCAGCCCCTCCACGGGGGGCTACGATAATGAAAAACTGTTTTTT; CDR3aa: CASSPSTGGYDNEKLFF
d_gene: TRBD1; abundance: few; v_gene: TRBV19; j_gene: TRBJ1-5; CDR3nt: TGTGCCAGTAGTTACGGACAGGGATGGGGAATCAATCAGCCCCAGCATTTT; CDR3aa: CASSYGQGWGINQPQHF
d_gene: NA; abundance: NA; v_gene: TRBV27; j_gene: TRBJ1-6; CDR3nt: TGTGCCAGCGGCGCCGGGTCACCCCTCCACTTT; CDR3aa: CASGAGSPLHF
d_gene: TRBD1; abundance: NA; v_gene: TRBV9; j_gene: TRBJ2-7; CDR3nt: TGTGCCAGCAGCACCCAAGGACAGGGTTTCGACGAGCAGTACTTC; CDR3aa: CASSTQGQGFDEQYF
d_gene: TRBD2; abundance: NA; v_gene: TRBV5-4; j_gene: TRBJ2-3; CDR3nt: TGTGCCAGCAGCCCGAGACTAGCGGGGGCCGCAGATACGCAGTATTTT; CDR3aa: CASSPRLAGAADTQYF
d_gene: NA; abundance: NA; v_gene: TRBV7-6; j_gene: TRBJ2-1; CDR3nt: TGTGCCAGCAGCTTGGGGTATGCGGGCGATGAGCAGTTCTTC; CDR3aa: CASSLGYAGDEQFF